Shown below are 21 T cell receptor beta chains from a single sample sequenced in a study of radiotherapy plus CTLA-4 blockade in lung cancer. The repertoire was sequenced with immunoSEQ multiplex PCR; TCRdb's copy has only in-frame clones and lacks some. The table lists roughly 93,000 clones, 82% of them singletons. Specimen: peripheral blood, collected from a patient treated with radiotherapy plus ipilimumab. These receptors all stem from a human donor with non-small cell lung cancer who had a partial response to radiotherapy plus ipilimumab.

The J gene is TRBJ1-2, the V gene TRBV7-3; the match to TRBD1 covers 7 bases. The CDR3 covers 13 residues. Germline loops: CDR1 SGHTA, CDR2 FQGTGA. V was clipped by 5 bases and J by 7 bases; unmatched bases: 7. CDR3 in DNA: TGTGCCAGCAGCCAGAGACAGGGAGGTGGCTACACCTTC. Its translation: CASSQRQGGGYTF.

This clone appeared a few times. The rearrangement uses TRBV11-2 and TRBJ2-1, with 9 bases that match TRBD1. The CDR3 is 17 amino acids. J lost 0 bases, V lost 5 bases, and 8 bases had no gene match. From germline, CDR1 is SGHAT and CDR2 FQNNGV. As DNA, the CDR3 is TGTGCCAGCAGCCCGGACAGGGGAAAGAGCTCCTACAATGAGCAGTTCTTC. Amino acid sequence: CASSPDRGKSSYNEQFF.

The chain links TRBV13 to TRBJ1-2; 10 nucleotides agree with TRBD1. This CDR3 contains 17 residues. V trimming: 7 bases; J trimming: 12 bases; junction bases outside the gene matches: 23. Germline V gene data show CDR1 as PRHDT and CDR2 as FYEKMQ (reference sequence). CDR3: CASTRRGGTGVLGGHTF. As DNA, the CDR3 is TGTGCCAGCACCCGACGAGGGGGGACAGGGGTTCTTGGGGGCCACACCTTC. Full variable domain (missing parts from reference TRBV13 and TRBJ1-2): AAGVIQSPRHLIKEKRETATLKCYPIPRHDTVYWYQQGPGQDPQFLISFYEKMQSDKGSIPDRFSAQQFSDYHSELNMSSLELGDSALYFCASTRRGGTGVLGGHTFGSGTRLTVV.

The J gene is TRBJ1-1, the V gene TRBV5-8, with D hard to call. V was clipped by 0 bases and J by 1 base, with 10 bases between them. The germline V gene encodes CDR1 SGHTS and CDR2 YDEGEE. The CDR3 extends over 15 amino acids. The CDR3: CASSLGTFRNTEAFF. DNA for the CDR3: TGTGCCAGCAGCTTGGGAACCTTCAGGAACACTGAAGCTTTCTTT. Supplemented by reference TRBV5-8 and TRBJ1-1, the full variable domain reads EAGVTQSPTHLIKTRGQQATLRCSPISGHTSVYWYQQALGLGLQFLLWYDEGEERNRGNFPPRFSGRQFPNYSSELNVNALELEDSALYLCASSLGTFRNTEAFFGQGTRLTVV.

The chain recombines TRBV13 with TRBJ2-7; tentatively, D is TRBD2 (6 bases). V was clipped by 0 bases and J by 1 base, with 10 bases between them. The germline CDR1 and CDR2 sequences are PRHDT and FYEKMQ (reference sequence). The CDR3 runs 15 residues. Here the CDR3 reads CASSLGGSRSYEQYF. The CDR3 DNA sequence: TGTGCCAGCAGCTTAGGCGGGAGTCGATCCTACGAGCAGTACTTC.

The chain employs TRBV7-2 and TRBJ2-1; 8 nucleotides line up with TRBD1. Germline V gene data show CDR1 as SGHTA and CDR2 as FQGNSA. The CDR3 is made up of 15 amino acids. Trimming cost V 3 bases and J 4 bases; bases outside gene matches: 5. CDR3 nucleotide sequence: TGTGCCAGCAGCTTTAAACAGGGGGGATACAATGAGCAGTTCTTC. Protein product: CASSFKQGGYNEQFF.

The rearrangement uses TRBV23-1 and TRBJ1-2, with 7 bases identical to TRBD1. TRBV23-1 is flagged as an ORF with uncertain function. With 10 bases clipped from V and 3 bases from J, the junction kept 5 bases outside the gene matches. This CDR3 has 12 residues. The chain's CDR3 is CATDRVDYGYTF. For the CDR3, the DNA is TGCGCCACCGACAGGGTCGACTATGGCTACACCTTC.

The chain links TRBV13 to TRBJ2-5, with D tentatively TRBD2 (5 bases). TRBJ2-7 matches the DNA end more closely, so the J call is doubtful. Germline V lookup: CDR1 PRHDT, CDR2 FYEKMQ (reference sequence). The CDR3 length is 16 residues. CDR3 amino acids: CASSTREQKHSYEQYF. The CDR3 region has the DNA TGTGCCAGCAGCACCCGGGAACAGAAACACTCCTACGAGCAGTACTTC.

This clone was counted between two and nine times. J is TRBJ1-5 and V is TRBV7-9; no clear D. In germline, CDR1 is SEHNR, CDR2 FQNEAQ (reference sequence). The CDR3 loop spans 13 amino acids. V lost 1 base and J 6 bases, leaving 7 bases between the germline ends. As DNA, the CDR3 is TGTGCCAGCAGCTTAGGGTCGAGTCAGCCCCAGCATTTT. Residues: CASSLGSSQPQHF. Drawing the rest from reference TRBV7-9 and TRBJ1-5, the complete variable domain is DTGVSQNPRHKITKRGQNVTFRCDPISEHNRLYWYRQTLGQGPEFLTYFQNEAQLEKSRLLSDRFSAERPKGSFSTLEIQRTEQGDSAMYLCASSLGSSQPQHFGDGTRLSIL.

This clone was counted a single time. CDR3 protein: CASSLLAGGMGEDEQFF. CDR3 bases: TGCGCCAGCAGCTTACTAGCGGGAGGGATGGGTGAGGATGAGCAGTTCTTC. The chain links TRBV5-1 to TRBJ2-1; 13 positions match TRBD2. V shed 2 bases and J 8 bases; nucleotides not matched to a gene: 10. Germline V gene sequence: CDR1 SGHRS, CDR2 YFSETQ. The CDR3 is 17 amino acids.

The gene calls are TRBV28 and TRBJ1-5; D unclear. Looked up from germline, CDR1 is MDHEN and CDR2 is SYDVKM. The CDR3 sequence is 12 residues long. V was cut by 4 bases and J by 4 bases, with 5 bases left in between. CDR3 sequence reads: CASSSANQPQHF. The DNA for the CDR3 is TGTGCCAGCAGTTCAGCGAATCAGCCCCAGCATTTT.

This clone was detected only once. The chain recombines TRBV9 with TRBJ2-2; 13 nucleotides agree with TRBD2. This CDR3 has 16 residues. The V segment lost 4 bases and the J segment 4 bases; nucleotides outside the gene matches: 4. Germline CDR1 reads SGDLS; CDR2 reads YYNGEE. As DNA, the CDR3 is TGTGCCAGCAGCCTCGGACTAGCGGGAGTCACCGGGGAGCTGTTTTTT. It translates to CASSLGLAGVTGELFF.

This clone occurred a few times. The chain couples TRBV5-5 to TRBJ2-5; 12 bases agree with TRBD2. Germline trimming cut 5 bases from V and 6 bases from J; bases unmatched to any gene: 8. CDR3 size: 15 residues. In germline, CDR1 is SGHKS, CDR2 YYEKEE (reference sequence). The CDR3 nucleotides are TGTGCCAGCAGTTGGGCTGGACTAGCGGGACAGACCCAGTACTTC. Translated: CASSWAGLAGQTQYF. The full variable domain, in which reference TRBV5-5 and TRBJ2-5 provide the parts outside the CDR3, is DAGVTQSPTHLIKTRGQQVTLRCSPISGHKSVSWYQQVLGQGPQFIFQYYEKEERGRGNFPDRFSARQFPNYSSELNVNALLLGDSALYLCASSWAGLAGQTQYFGPGTRLLVL.

This chain joins TRBV19 and TRBJ1-5; 7 bases align to TRBD1. The length of the CDR3 is 14 residues. The V gene's germline CDR1 is LNHDA and CDR2 SQIVND (reference sequence). J was trimmed by 3 bases and V by 4 bases; bases with no gene match: 3. Here the CDR3 DNA reads TGTGCCAGTAGTACGACAGGGAACAATCAGCCCCAGCATTTT. Amino acids: CASSTTGNNQPQHF.

The rearrangement joins TRBV19 to TRBJ2-3, with 11 nucleotides matching TRBD2. The CDR3 consists of 18 residues. Germline loops: CDR1 LNHDA, CDR2 SQIVND (reference sequence). The V segment lost 6 bases and the J segment 2 bases; nucleotides outside the gene matches: 13. Written as DNA, the CDR3 is TGTGCCAGTAGCGGGCCCCCCTATAGCGGGAGGGCCACAGATACGCAGTATTTT. This encodes CASSGPPYSGRATDTQYF.

CDR3 region: CASTLTGRLNYGYTF. CDR3 sequence (DNA): TGTGCCAGTACTCTGACAGGGAGGCTAAACTATGGCTACACCTTC. The chain couples TRBV19 to TRBJ1-2; TRBD1 matches at 7 bases. The ends lost 7 bases at V and 2 bases at J; junction bases unmatched: 10. CDR1 is LNHDA, CDR2 SQIVND, per germline (reference sequence). This CDR3 contains 15 residues. The full variable domain, with the rest looked up from reference TRBV19 and TRBJ1-2, is DGGITQSPKYLFRKEGQNVTLSCEQNLNHDAMYWYRQDPGQGLRLIYYSQIVNDFQKGDIAEGYSVSREKKESFPLTVTSAQKNPTAFYLCASTLTGRLNYGYTFGSGTRLTVV.

The chain carries TRBV7-9 and TRBJ2-5; 10 nucleotides agree with TRBD1. CDR1 SEHNR and CDR2 FQNEAQ come from the germline V gene (reference sequence). V shed 5 bases and J 3 bases; nucleotides not matched to a gene: 9. There are 16 residues in the CDR3. The CDR3 DNA follows: TGTGCCAGCAGCCGGGGGGACAGGGGTGTTAAAGAGACCCAGTACTTC. It specifies CASSRGDRGVKETQYF.

The J gene is TRBJ2-5, the V gene TRBV28; 12 nucleotides line up with TRBD2. Germline V gives CDR1 MDHEN, CDR2 SYDVKM. The J segment lost 5 bases and the V segment lost 6 bases, leaving 7 bases of the junction unmatched. CDR3 length: 15 residues. The CDR3 sequence is CASSYRLAGAETQYF. The CDR3 nucleotides are TGTGCCAGCAGCTACCGACTAGCGGGAGCGGAGACCCAGTACTTC.

This chain links TRBV18 with TRBJ2-6, with 9 bases matching TRBD1. Germline CDR1 is KGHSH and CDR2 is LQKENI. The CDR3 has 20 amino acids. V shed 4 bases and J 0 bases; nucleotides not matched to a gene: 13. The CDR3 here is CASSQQRDRVGDSGANVLTF. CDR3 nucleotide sequence: TGTGCCAGCTCACAGCAGCGGGACAGGGTGGGAGACTCTGGGGCCAACGTCCTGACTTTC. Based on the CDR3 plus reference TRBV18 and TRBJ2-6, the full variable domain is NAGVMQNPRHLVRRRGQEARLRCSPMKGHSHVYWYRQLPEEGLKFMVYLQKENIIDESGMPKERFSAEFPKEGPSILRIQQVVRGDSAAYFCASSQQRDRVGDSGANVLTFGAGSRLTVL.

The rearrangement joins TRBV5-1 to TRBJ2-7; TRBD1 matches at 7 bases. With 0 bases clipped from V and 2 bases from J, the junction kept 5 bases outside the gene matches. Looked up from germline, CDR1 is SGHRS and CDR2 is YFSETQ. The CDR3 runs 15 residues. CDR3 sequence (DNA): TGCGCCAGCAGCTTGGTGGGACAGTTACCCTACGAGCAGTACTTC. It codes for CASSLVGQLPYEQYF.

V is TRBV19 and J is TRBJ1-1; D gene ambiguous. Germline values: CDR1 LNHDA, CDR2 SQIVND (reference sequence). V dropped 5 bases and J dropped 1 base, with 11 bases sitting between them. CDR3 length: 14 amino acids. The CDR3 nucleotides are TGTGCCAGTAGTCTAGGAGGTAAGAACACTGAAGCTTTCTTT. The encoded protein is CASSLGGKNTEAFF.